The TCR beta chain under discussion was sequenced for a study of high-grade serous ovarian cancer treatment subgroups. The CDR3 contains 17 residues. Trimming removed 1 base from V and 3 bases from J, with 18 bases in between. Germline V gene lookup returns CDR1 SGHNT and CDR2 YENEEA. Study-level results: Different patients shared almost no repertoire; same-patient tumors shared about 0.11 to 0.85. Without spatial data, bulk sequencing limits insight into HGSC tumor diversity.

Here immunoSEQ multiplex PCR was the method, and the copy in TCRdb shows in-frame clones only, minus some. The sample carries roughly 870 clones, 60% to 75% recorded once. Tumor samples were taken before definitive surgery or chemotherapy. Worth noting for this clone: The antigen remains undetermined.

Sequenced: tumor tissue. This receptor was obtained from a human donor with high-grade serous ovarian cancer. This chain links TRBV11-3 with TRBJ2-5; a possible D gene is TRBD1 (6 bases). The CDR3 is CASSLVGSWGLEETQYF. CDR3 in DNA: TGTGCCAGCAGCTTAGTCGGGTCGTGGGGGCTAGAAGAGACCCAGTACTTC.